This TCR beta chain appears in the sequencing data of a study of human T cells and chemical hapten exposure. On the study more broadly: Minor volume differences among pooled libraries chiefly drove per-sample TCR yield variation. Whole-study results and caveats: DPC sensitization produced no change in TCRs with frequency above 1 in 1000. Donors' alopecia may make their immune response differ from healthy people's.

This clonotype was found a few times. Its specificity is unknown. TCRdb independently ran MiXCR on the RACE reads; one entry per CDR3 protein. The repertoire holds tens of thousands of distinct CDR3 sequences, 8% to 11% seen once, with roughly 2.2% in the top ten. Documented time point: patch test 1, 2 weeks after DPC sensitization. Treatment indicated: therapeutic diphenylcyclopropenone sensitization with weekly scalp DPC. Total RNA was extracted from unfractionated whole blood. Sequencing used whole blood, obtained in connection with sensitization to the hapten diphenylcyclopropenone (DPC). The receptor was derived from a man aged 40-49 years with alopecia areata. Some clones in this sample may be carry-over from other donors' samples.

CDR3 residues: CASSSDRRKETQYF. The CDR3 bases are TGTGCCAGTAGTAGTGATAGGAGAAAAGAGACCCAGTACTTC. The chain couples TRBV19 to TRBJ2-5; D is unresolved. The CDR3 spans 14 residues. CDR1 and CDR2 (germline): LNHDA, SQIVND (reference sequence). Trimming took off 4 bases at V and 3 bases at J, with 12 bases between the two ends.